These 28 T cell receptor beta chains were sequenced from one sample in a study of OX40 agonist ivuxolimab in advanced cancers. Sequenced by immunoSEQ multiplex PCR; TCRdb stores in-frame clones only, minus some. The repertoire holds 95,000 to 100,000 clones, about 80% seen once, with roughly 1.5% in the top ten. The material sequenced was CD4+ or CD8+ T cells sorted from blood, taken in a trial of the OX40 agonist ivuxolimab. Receptors originate from an adult with an advanced solid tumor such as melanoma, head and neck, liver or kidney cancer.

The rearrangement joins TRBV5-1 to TRBJ2-1, with TRBD1 as a possible D gene (6 bases). CDR1 and CDR2 from the germline V gene are SGHRS and YFSETQ. The ends were cut back, 3 bases at V and 7 bases at J, with 14 bases in the middle. The CDR3 contains 14 residues. CDR3 region: CASSSQGLGNEQFF. As DNA, the CDR3 is TGCGCCAGCAGCTCACAGGGTCTGGGAAATGAGCAGTTCTTC.

The J gene is TRBJ2-2, the V gene TRBV10-3; 10 positions match TRBD1. The CDR3 spans 16 residues. Germline V gene data show CDR1 as ENHRY and CDR2 as SYGVKD. After removal of 10 bases from V and 3 bases from J, the junction contained 11 bases not matched to a gene. The CDR3 nucleotides read TGTGCCACCCGGACGGTGGACAGGGGGGACACCGGGGAGCTGTTTTTT. Its protein product is CATRTVDRGDTGELFF.

In DNA form, the CDR3 reads TGTGCTAGTGGTTCGGGGACAGGGTTCAATGAGCAGTTCTTC. The encoded protein is CASGSGTGFNEQFF. The chain recombines TRBV12-5 with TRBJ2-1, with 9 nucleotides matching TRBD1. The CDR3 is 14 amino acids. CDR1 is LGHNT and CDR2 is FRNRAP in the germline V gene. J gave up 6 bases and V 4 bases, and 4 bases lay outside the gene matches.

The V call is TRBV4-3, the J call TRBJ1-6, with D possibly being TRBD1 (5 bases). CDR3 length equals 13 residues. V was cut by 3 bases and J by 6 bases, with 6 bases left in between. Looked up from germline, CDR1 is LGHNA and CDR2 is YSLEER. The chain's CDR3 is CASSQTANSPLHF. CDR3 DNA: TGCGCCAGCAGCCAGACAGCTAATTCACCCCTCCACTTT.

The chain couples TRBV6-1 to TRBJ2-7; 7 nucleotides line up with TRBD2. CDR1 is MNHNS and CDR2 is SASEGT in the germline V gene. V shed 0 bases and J 5 bases; nucleotides not matched to a gene: 7. This CDR3 region has 15 residues. This CDR3 reads CASSEAGGGVDEQYF. The CDR3 DNA reads as TGTGCCAGCAGTGAAGCGGGGGGGGGAGTAGACGAGCAGTACTTC.

In this sample, this clone turned up a few times. The chain couples TRBV4-2 to TRBJ2-1; 10 nucleotides align to TRBD2. The ends lost 3 bases at V and 2 bases at J; junction bases unmatched: 4. Germline V lookup: CDR1 LGHNA, CDR2 YNFKEQ. The CDR3 is made up of 16 amino acids. The CDR3, as DNA: TGTGCCAGCAGCCACCTAGCGGGAGAGGCCTACAATGAGCAGTTCTTC. Amino acids: CASSHLAGEAYNEQFF.

This chain links TRBV7-2 with TRBJ1-2; TRBD1 matches at 7 bases. Germline trimming cut 5 bases from V and 2 bases from J; bases unmatched to any gene: 8. The CDR3 contains 15 residues. Germline V gene data show CDR1 as SGHTA and CDR2 as FQGNSA. This CDR3 reads CASSPKMTGNYGYTF. The DNA for the CDR3 is TGTGCCAGCAGCCCAAAAATGACAGGGAACTATGGCTACACCTTC.

In the case of this clone: Additional DNA sequences in this sample encode the identical CDR3. This chain links TRBV11-2 with TRBJ1-3; D is ambiguous. CDR1 SGHAT and CDR2 FQNNGV come from the germline V gene. CDR3 length equals 15 residues. Trimming pared 1 base from V and 0 bases from J, leaving 7 bases between. CDR3: CASSLAGTSGNTIYF. The CDR3 DNA sequence: TGTGCCAGCAGCTTAGCAGGTACCTCTGGAAACACCATATATTTT.

To note about this clone: Its ends do not fully match the called genes, so a read error is possible. This same CDR3 is encoded by further DNA sequences in the sample. The chain carries TRBV27 and TRBJ2-3; unclear D gene. The CDR3 has 14 residues. Germline V gives CDR1 MNHEY, CDR2 SMNVEV (reference sequence). CDR3 residues: CASRKVGSTDTQYF. CDR3 DNA: TGTGCTAGCAGAAAGGTGGGCAGCACAGATACGCAGTATTTT.

This chain links TRBV7-9 with TRBJ1-4; tentatively, D is TRBD1 (5 bases). The germline V gene has CDR1 SEHNR and CDR2 FQNEAQ (reference sequence). The CDR3 covers 15 residues. Deletions cut 0 bases from V and 7 bases from J, with 12 bases between. This CDR3 is CASSLARGRGEKLFF. CDR3 coding DNA: TGTGCCAGCAGCTTAGCCCGGGGCCGTGGTGAAAAACTGTTTTTT.

This clone was seen just once. The chain is built from TRBV6-6 and TRBJ1-4; D uncertain. Germline CDR1 reads MNHNY; CDR2 reads SVGAGI (reference sequence). This CDR3 has 15 residues. V shed 10 bases and J shed 3 bases, with 18 bases lying between them. The CDR3 DNA reads as TGTGCCACCTTGCACCCGATTCTCCCTAATGAAAAACTGTTTTTT. Protein product: CATLHPILPNEKLFF.

The chain uses TRBV28 and TRBJ2-7; D remains unclear. This CDR3 spans 11 amino acids. Looked up from germline, CDR1 is MDHEN and CDR2 is SYDVKM. Deletions cut 6 bases from V and 4 bases from J, with 7 bases between. The CDR3 sequence: CASSSLYEQYF. The CDR3 nucleotides read TGTGCCAGCAGCTCACTTTACGAGCAGTACTTC. The whole variable domain, filled in from reference TRBV28 and TRBJ2-7, reads DVKVTQSSRYLVKRTGEKVFLECVQDMDHENMFWYRQDPGLGLRLIYFSYDVKMKEKGDIPEGYSVSREKKERFSLILESASTNQTSMYLCASSSLYEQYFGPGTRLTVT.

This clone was seen a handful of times. The chain uses TRBV18 and TRBJ2-3, with a possible D match to TRBD2 (5 bases). V shed 2 bases and J shed 5 bases, with 11 bases lying between them. Germline CDR1 is KGHSH and CDR2 is LQKENI. This CDR3 has 14 residues. The CDR3 bases are TGTGCCAGCTCACCAGGAGGTGGAGGAGATACGCAGTATTTT. It encodes CASSPGGGGDTQYF. The full variable domain, its missing parts supplied by reference TRBV18 and TRBJ2-3, is NAGVMQNPRHLVRRRGQEARLRCSPMKGHSHVYWYRQLPEEGLKFMVYLQKENIIDESGMPKERFSAEFPKEGPSILRIQQVVRGDSAAYFCASSPGGGGDTQYFGPGTRLTVL.

The V call is TRBV7-2, the J call TRBJ1-3; no clear D gene. This CDR3 spans 16 amino acids. Germline V lookup: CDR1 SGHTA, CDR2 FQGNSA. V lost 4 bases to trimming and J lost 0 bases, with 13 bases between them. The CDR3 loop reads CASSSTVRSSGNTIYF. The CDR3 nucleotides are TGTGCCAGCAGCTCTACGGTCCGTTCCTCTGGAAACACCATATATTTT.

This clone was recorded a few times. This chain uses TRBV27 with TRBJ1-4, with TRBD1 matching 8 bases. The CDR3 runs to 16 residues. J was trimmed by 8 bases and V by 5 bases; bases with no gene match: 13. The V gene's germline CDR1 is MNHEY and CDR2 SMNVEV (reference sequence). CDR3 coding DNA: TGTGCCAGCAGTCCCTGGGACAGGCCCCGGGGGGAAAAACTGTTTTTT. This gives the protein CASSPWDRPRGEKLFF.

The V call is TRBV2, the J call TRBJ2-3; D may be TRBD2 (7 bases). Germline loops: CDR1 SNHLY, CDR2 FYNNEI. The CDR3 totals 14 residues. V shed 8 bases and J shed 5 bases, with 17 bases lying between them. CDR3 nucleotides: TGTGCCAGCCGGCGTCGGGGGGCCATAGATACGCAGTATTTT. Its translation is CASRRRGAIDTQYF.

The V gene is TRBV28, the J gene TRBJ1-2; no reliable D call. V lost 8 bases to trimming and J lost 5 bases, with 9 bases between them. Germline assignment: CDR1 MDHEN and CDR2 SYDVKM. CDR3 size: 11 residues. CDR3 sequence (DNA): TGTGCCAGCGGCTCGGAATATGGCTACACCTTC. Translation gives CASGSEYGYTF.

The chain uses TRBV6-5 and TRBJ1-1; perhaps TRBD1 as D (6 bases). This CDR3 spans 12 amino acids. V was cut by 5 bases and J by 6 bases, with 10 bases left in between. Germline V gene lookup returns CDR1 MNHEY and CDR2 SVGAGI. CDR3 nucleotide sequence: TGTGCCAGCAGTCACAGGGATTCTGAAGCTTTCTTT. This codes for CASSHRDSEAFF.

The chain has TRBV5-4 and TRBJ2-3, with 8 nucleotides matching TRBD2. The CDR3 loop spans 16 amino acids. The germline V gene has CDR1 SGHNT and CDR2 YYREEE (reference sequence). The V and J ends lost 4 bases and 1 base, in that order; junction bases with no gene match: 8. Here the CDR3 reads CASSPTSGHRTDTQYF. CDR3 DNA: TGTGCCAGCAGCCCCACTAGCGGCCATCGCACAGATACGCAGTATTTT.

This chain uses TRBV5-6 with TRBJ1-2; the D is unclear. Germline V CDR1 and CDR2: SGHDT, YYEEEE. This CDR3 is built from 14 residues. The V end was cut by 0 bases, the J end by 1 base, with 7 bases between. CDR3 sequence: CASSLVGHNYGYTF. In DNA form, the CDR3 reads TGTGCCAGCAGCTTGGTGGGCCATAACTATGGCTACACCTTC.

This chain uses TRBV5-3 with TRBJ2-7; D gene unclear. TRBV5-3 is flagged as an ORF with uncertain function. Trimming took 1 base from V and 2 from J, leaving 10 bases between them. There are 14 residues in the CDR3. The CDR3 here is CARSLSRPAYEQYF. CDR3 DNA: TGTGCCAGAAGCTTGAGTAGGCCGGCCTACGAGCAGTACTTC.

J is TRBJ2-7 and V is TRBV14; no clear D gene. Germline V CDR1 and CDR2: SGHDN, FVKESK. The CDR3 totals 14 residues. The V and J ends lost 5 bases and 2 bases respectively, with 13 bases between them. CDR3 residues: CASSWASSAYEQYF. The CDR3 bases are TGTGCCAGCAGCTGGGCTAGTTCGGCCTACGAGCAGTACTTC.

The chain links TRBV4-3 to TRBJ1-2; TRBD1 is a possible D gene (6 bases). The CDR3 covers 15 residues. Germline CDR1 is LGHNA and CDR2 is YSLEER. The V gene lost 2 bases and the J gene lost 0 bases, with 10 bases spanning the gap. The CDR3 DNA reads TGCGCCAGCAGCCAACGAGGGGGTTCTAACTATGGCTACACCTTC. Its protein is CASSQRGGSNYGYTF.

This chain uses TRBV7-3 with TRBJ2-7, with 11 nucleotides matching TRBD2. With 8 bases clipped from V and 6 bases from J, the junction kept 6 bases outside the gene matches. The length of the CDR3 is 13 residues. Germline lookup yields CDR1 SGHTA and CDR2 FQGTGA. The DNA of the CDR3 is TGTGCCAGCTCACTAGCGGGAGTATCCGAGCAGTACTTC. Amino acids: CASSLAGVSEQYF.

The chain links TRBV19 to TRBJ2-5; the match to TRBD1 covers 8 bases. The ends lost 4 bases at V and 7 bases at J; junction bases unmatched: 2. Germline values: CDR1 LNHDA, CDR2 SQIVND (reference sequence). The CDR3 has 12 amino acids. CDR3 in amino acids: CASSRGTGTQYF. DNA of the CDR3: TGTGCCAGTAGTAGGGGGACAGGGACCCAGTACTTC.

V is TRBV6-6 and J is TRBJ1-5; possible D gene TRBD1, 5 bases. The CDR3 totals 15 residues. Germline CDR1 MNHNY, CDR2 SVGAGI (reference sequence). Trimming left V 2 bases short and J 6 bases short, with 14 bases between. The CDR3 is CASSYTHGAGQPQHF. Written as DNA, the CDR3 is TGTGCCAGCAGTTACACTCATGGGGCTGGTCAGCCCCAGCATTTT.

V usage is TRBV7-2 and J usage is TRBJ2-2; D is unresolved. Trimming took off 1 base at V and 7 bases at J, with 7 bases between the two ends. CDR3 length equals 13 residues. Per germline, CDR1 SGHTA and CDR2 FQGNSA. CDR3 nucleotide sequence: TGTGCCAGCAGCTTAGTCGTCCGCGGGGAGCTGTTTTTT. Translated, it gives CASSLVVRGELFF.

The genes are TRBV2 and TRBJ2-2; 9 positions agree with TRBD1. Germline V gene data show CDR1 as SNHLY and CDR2 as FYNNEI. This CDR3 comprises 13 residues. With V trimmed by 6 bases and J by 7 bases, 3 bases remained unmatched. DNA of the CDR3: TGTGCCAGCAGCGGACAGGGGAACGGGGAGCTGTTTTTT. The encoded protein is CASSGQGNGELFF.